The 21 T cell receptor beta chains below all came from one sample that was sequenced in a study of cytomegalovirus exposure and HLA in healthy donors (dated by TCRdb to the late 2010s). Preparation of the library involved the immunoSEQ multiplex PCR assay. In its TCRdb copy, this immuneACCESS table keeps in-frame sequences only and misses some clones. Where compared with another copy, unresolved V genes explain less than half of these, and the others have no known cause. Recorded for this sample are some 160,000 clones; roughly 91% of them occurred a single time. The ten most abundant clones make up roughly 3% of the sample. The specimen sequenced was PBMCs. The receptors derive from a young man in good health and CMV-seronegative.

The chain combines TRBV27 with TRBJ1-6; a possible D gene is TRBD1 (5 bases). The CDR3 is made up of 14 amino acids. The germline V gene encodes CDR1 MNHEY and CDR2 SMNVEV (reference sequence). V lost 3 bases to trimming and J lost 10 bases, with 13 bases between them. The chain's CDR3 is CASSFGQGWSPLHF. In DNA, the CDR3 is TGTGCCAGCAGTTTTGGGCAGGGATGGTCACCCCTCCACTTT.

The rearrangement links TRBV18 to TRBJ2-7; 7 nucleotides match TRBD1. The CDR3 covers 15 residues. V was pared by 5 bases and J by 4 bases, with 11 bases of the junction left unmatched. Germline V gene data show CDR1 as KGHSH and CDR2 as LQKENI. CDR3 coding DNA: TGTGCCAGCTCATCCCAACAGGGGCCTCAATACGAGCAGTACTTC. Translated, it gives CASSSQQGPQYEQYF. The full variable domain, rest sourced from reference TRBV18 and TRBJ2-7, is NAGVMQNPRHLVRRRGQEARLRCSPMKGHSHVYWYRQLPEEGLKFMVYLQKENIIDESGMPKERFSAEFPKEGPSILRIQQVVRGDSAAYFCASSSQQGPQYEQYFGPGTRLTVT.

V usage is TRBV27 and J usage is TRBJ2-2; D not resolved. Germline-derived CDR1 and CDR2 are MNHEY and SMNVEV (reference sequence). The CDR3 has 15 amino acids. V lost 5 bases to trimming and J lost 2 bases, with 12 bases between them. For the CDR3, the DNA is TGTGCCAGCAGTCTCCAGGTGACAAACACCGGGGAGCTGTTTTTT. This translates into CASSLQVTNTGELFF.

The genes are TRBV7-6 and TRBJ1-1; TRBD1 aligns across 10 bases. V shed 5 bases and J 9 bases; nucleotides not matched to a gene: 3. Per germline, CDR1 SGHVS and CDR2 FNYEAQ. This CDR3 contains 12 residues. The CDR3 here is CASSGDRGKAFF. As DNA, the CDR3 is TGTGCCAGCAGCGGGGACAGGGGCAAAGCTTTCTTT.

V usage is TRBV6-5 and J usage is TRBJ2-7; 7 bases fit TRBD2. CDR1 and CDR2 from the germline V gene are MNHEY and SVGAGI. The CDR3 length is 13 residues. With 2 bases clipped from V and 6 bases from J, the junction kept 4 bases outside the gene matches. The DNA of the CDR3 is TGTGCCAGCAGTTACGACGGGAGGTCCGAGCAGTACGTC. Protein product: CASSYDGRSEQYV.

This sequence joins TRBV2 and TRBJ2-2; 7 bases align to TRBD1. Per germline, CDR1 SNHLY and CDR2 FYNNEI. The CDR3 length is 15 residues. Trimming at V came to 6 bases and at J to 1 base, leaving 5 bases not matched to a gene. CDR3: CASRRRDRNTGELFF. The CDR3 DNA reads TGTGCCAGCAGGAGACGGGACAGGAACACCGGGGAGCTGTTTTTT.

As DNA, the CDR3 is TGTGCCAGCAGCCGGACTAGCGGGAGCAATGAGCAGTTCTTC. It is translated as CASSRTSGSNEQFF. The V call is TRBV7-6, the J call TRBJ2-1, with TRBD2 matching 13 bases. Trimming removed 5 bases from V and 6 bases from J; junction bases left unmatched: 1. CDR1 is SGHVS, CDR2 FNYEAQ, per germline. CDR3 length equals 14 residues.

V is TRBV7-2 and J is TRBJ2-1, with a tentative D call TRBD1 (6 bases). With 3 bases removed from V and 9 bases from J, the gap between germline ends came to 12 bases. Per the germline V gene, CDR1 is SGHTA and CDR2 is FQGNSA. This CDR3 is built from 13 residues. The CDR3 loop is CASSFMGAGEQFF. In DNA, the CDR3 is TGTGCCAGCAGCTTTATGGGGGCCGGTGAGCAGTTCTTC.

This clone was recorded only once. The CDR3: CASTLGGSPKGQSKNIQYF. The CDR3 nucleotides are TGTGCCAGCACCCTCGGAGGGAGTCCTAAGGGGCAATCCAAAAACATTCAGTACTTC. This rearrangement joins TRBV28 to TRBJ2-4; possibly TRBD2 for D (6 bases). Trimming pared 7 bases from V and 2 bases from J, leaving 27 bases between. The CDR3 covers 19 residues. In germline, CDR1 is MDHEN, CDR2 SYDVKM.

This rearrangement joins TRBV27 to TRBJ1-3; unclear D gene. CDR3 length: 13 amino acids. Germline assignment: CDR1 MNHEY and CDR2 SMNVEV (reference sequence). Trimming removed 2 bases from V and 4 bases from J, with 6 bases in between. CDR3 in amino acids: CASSLRRGNTIYF. For the CDR3, the DNA is TGTGCCAGCAGTTTACGCAGAGGAAACACCATATATTTT.

This clone has a single count. The chain links TRBV5-1 to TRBJ2-3; TRBD2 aligns across 13 bases. Germline values: CDR1 SGHRS, CDR2 YFSETQ. V lost 4 bases and J lost 7; bases outside the gene matches: 12. The CDR3 has 17 amino acids. The CDR3: CASSQAHTSGGANTQYF. In DNA form, the CDR3 reads TGCGCCAGCAGCCAAGCCCACACTAGCGGGGGGGCGAATACGCAGTATTTT.

This chain connects TRBV11-2 to TRBJ2-1, with 11 bases matching TRBD2. Germline values: CDR1 SGHAT, CDR2 FQNNGV. V gave up 5 bases and J gave up 5 bases; unmatched junction bases: 8. This CDR3 comprises 16 residues. The CDR3 protein is CASSRRSGGAHNEQFF. CDR3 bases: TGTGCCAGCAGCCGCCGTAGCGGGGGGGCTCACAATGAGCAGTTCTTC.

This clone was seen more than once but under ten times. This chain links TRBV4-3 with TRBJ2-2, with D perhaps matching TRBD1 (6 bases). The CDR3 totals 14 residues. Germline V lookup: CDR1 LGHNA, CDR2 YSLEER. Trimming removed 0 bases at V and 7 bases at J, with 9 bases between. The DNA of the CDR3 is TGCGCCAGCAGCCAAGAGGACAGCGGCGGGGAGCTGTTTTTT. This encodes CASSQEDSGGELFF.

The J gene is TRBJ2-2, the V gene TRBV5-1; 9 bases map to TRBD1. V gave up 4 bases and J gave up 8 bases; unmatched junction bases: 9. This CDR3 is 15 amino acids long. The germline CDR1 and CDR2 sequences are SGHRS and YFSETQ. The CDR3 DNA reads TGCGCCAGCAGCCATCTACAGGGGGCGCCGGGGGAGCTGTTTTTT. It specifies CASSHLQGAPGELFF.

The J gene is TRBJ2-1, the V gene TRBV13; no clear D. Germline CDR1 is PRHDT and CDR2 is FYEKMQ (reference sequence). This CDR3 contains 13 residues. V lost 0 bases to trimming and J lost 9 bases, with 9 bases between them. The CDR3 DNA reads as TGTGCCAGCAGCTTAGGAGAGCATAGTGAGCAGTTCTTC. It is translated as CASSLGEHSEQFF.

This clone came up once. This chain links TRBV5-1 with TRBJ2-7, with 7 bases matching TRBD1. Germline CDR1 SGHRS, CDR2 YFSETQ. The V segment lost 4 bases and the J segment 1 base; nucleotides outside the gene matches: 20. The CDR3 contains 19 residues. CDR3 amino acids: CASSRIRRQGRSGSYEQYF. The CDR3 DNA sequence: TGCGCCAGCAGCCGTATCAGGAGACAGGGCCGGTCTGGGTCCTACGAGCAGTACTTC.

This clone has only one observation. The genes are TRBV6-5 and TRBJ1-5; 9 nucleotides match TRBD1. The CDR3 is 13 amino acids. Germline V gene data show CDR1 as MNHEY and CDR2 as SVGAGI. J gave up 6 bases and V 6 bases, and 3 bases lay outside the gene matches. CDR3 sequence reads: CASSTGGGQPQHF. CDR3 coding DNA: TGTGCCAGCAGCACAGGGGGCGGTCAGCCCCAGCATTTT.

The rearrangement uses TRBV28 and TRBJ2-1; D might be TRBD1 (6 bases). The CDR3 is 15 amino acids. Trimming took 8 bases from V and 2 from J, leaving 16 bases between them. The germline CDR1 and CDR2 sequences are MDHEN and SYDVKM. The CDR3 here is CASSTGTLTYNEQFF. The CDR3 DNA reads as TGTGCCAGCTCTACCGGGACACTGACCTACAATGAGCAGTTCTTC.

This sequence joins TRBV4-1 and TRBJ1-2; D call uncertain. There are 16 residues in the CDR3. Germline values: CDR1 MGHRA, CDR2 YSYEKL. The V and J ends lost 0 bases and 6 bases respectively, with 17 bases between them. CDR3 residues: CASSQDPVPSIDGYTF. The CDR3 nucleotides read TGCGCCAGCAGCCAAGATCCGGTTCCCTCTATCGATGGCTACACCTTC.

This chain uses TRBV27 with TRBJ1-2; maybe TRBD1 (5 bases). V lost 3 bases to trimming and J lost 8 bases, with 22 bases between them. CDR3 length equals 16 residues. Germline CDR1 reads MNHEY; CDR2 reads SMNVEV (reference sequence). CDR3 in DNA: TGTGCCAGCAGTTTGAAGGCAGGGTCGGGGGGGTTAGGCTACACCTTC. Translation gives CASSLKAGSGGLGYTF.

This rearrangement joins TRBV7-2 to TRBJ2-1, with D uncertain. The CDR3 is made up of 13 amino acids. V lost 5 bases and J 0 bases, leaving 5 bases between the germline ends. Germline V gives CDR1 SGHTA, CDR2 FQGNSA. The CDR3 here is CASSASSYNEQFF. The DNA for the CDR3 is TGTGCCAGCAGCGCCAGCTCCTACAATGAGCAGTTCTTC.